This T cell receptor (beta chain) was obtained from a study of blood T cell repertoires in COVID-19. Across the study: Sources were T cells, B-cell-depleted T cells, or PBMCs; the material itself was cDNA or gDNA.

This clone was found once. This table comes from immunoSEQ multiplex PCR, and its TCRdb copy is limited to in-frame clones, with some not included. The sample lists over 200,000 clones; 80% to 90% were seen once. Participant reports of clinical history set cohort assignment. The CDR3 is 16 residues long. V was pared by 5 bases and J by 1 base, with 17 bases between. CDR1 is MNHEY, CDR2 SVGEGT, per germline. The clonotype comes from a man aged 30 to 45 who had recovered from COVID-19. The chain links TRBV6-2 or TRBV6-3 to TRBJ2-5, with D tentatively TRBD2 (5 bases). Sequencing was carried out using PBMCs or T cells enriched from blood (not recorded which). The CDR3: CASSPPQRLSQETQYF. The DNA for the CDR3 is TGTGCCAGCAGTCCCCCCCAGCGGTTAAGCCAAGAGACCCAGTACTTC.